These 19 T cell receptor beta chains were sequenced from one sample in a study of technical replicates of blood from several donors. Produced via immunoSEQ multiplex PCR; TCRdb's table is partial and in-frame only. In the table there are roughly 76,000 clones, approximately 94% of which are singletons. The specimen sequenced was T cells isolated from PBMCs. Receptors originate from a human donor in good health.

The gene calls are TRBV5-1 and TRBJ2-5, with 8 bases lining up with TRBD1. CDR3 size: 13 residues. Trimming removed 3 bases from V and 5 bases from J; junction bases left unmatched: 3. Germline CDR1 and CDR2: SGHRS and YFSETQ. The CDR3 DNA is TGCGCCAGCAGCTGGGGACAGGCGGAGACCCAGTACTTC. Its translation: CASSWGQAETQYF.

CDR3 sequence (DNA): TGTGCCAGTAGGCAGATAGCGGGAGGCAATGAGCAGTTCTTC. Protein sequence: CASRQIAGGNEQFF. The chain couples TRBV19 to TRBJ2-1, with 10 bases lining up with TRBD2. Trimming at V came to 6 bases and at J to 6 bases, leaving 5 bases not matched to a gene. Germline CDR1 and CDR2: LNHDA and SQIVND (reference sequence). The CDR3 loop spans 14 amino acids.

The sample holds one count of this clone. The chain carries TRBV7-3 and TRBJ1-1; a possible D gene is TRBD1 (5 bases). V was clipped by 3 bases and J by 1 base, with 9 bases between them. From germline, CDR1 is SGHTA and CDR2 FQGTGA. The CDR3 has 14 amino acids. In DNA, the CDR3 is TGTGCCAGCAGCTTTGGGGGGACGAACACTGAAGCTTTCTTT. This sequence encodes CASSFGGTNTEAFF.

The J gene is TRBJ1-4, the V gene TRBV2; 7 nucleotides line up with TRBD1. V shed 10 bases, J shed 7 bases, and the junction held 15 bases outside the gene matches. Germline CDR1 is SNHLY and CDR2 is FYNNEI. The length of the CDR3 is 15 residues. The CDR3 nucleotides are TGTGCCATCATCACTGGATACAGGGGATCTGAAAAACTGTTTTTT. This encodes CAIITGYRGSEKLFF.

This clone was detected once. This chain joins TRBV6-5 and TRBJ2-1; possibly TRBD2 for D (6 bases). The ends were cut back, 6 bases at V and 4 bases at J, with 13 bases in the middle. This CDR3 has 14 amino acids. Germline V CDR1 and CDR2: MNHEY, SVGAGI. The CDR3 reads CASSGTLSYNEQFF. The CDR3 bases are TGTGCCAGCAGCGGGACTCTCTCATACAATGAGCAGTTCTTC.

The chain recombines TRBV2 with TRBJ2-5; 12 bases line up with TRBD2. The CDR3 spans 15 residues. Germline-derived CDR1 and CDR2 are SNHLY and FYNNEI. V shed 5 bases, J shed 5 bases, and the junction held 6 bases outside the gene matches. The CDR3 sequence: CASSWTSGTHETQYF. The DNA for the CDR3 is TGTGCCAGCAGTTGGACTAGCGGGACCCACGAGACCCAGTACTTC.

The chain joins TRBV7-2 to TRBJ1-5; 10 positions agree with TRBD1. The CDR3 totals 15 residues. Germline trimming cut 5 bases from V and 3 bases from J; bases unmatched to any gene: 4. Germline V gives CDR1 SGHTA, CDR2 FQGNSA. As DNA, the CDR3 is TGTGCCAGCAGCAGGGGACAGGGGTTCAATCAGCCCCAGCATTTT. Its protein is CASSRGQGFNQPQHF.

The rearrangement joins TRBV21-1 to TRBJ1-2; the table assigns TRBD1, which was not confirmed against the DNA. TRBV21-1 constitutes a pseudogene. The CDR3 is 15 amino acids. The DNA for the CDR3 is TGTGCCAGCAGCTTCCTGGGCAGACGGAACTATGGCTACACCTTC. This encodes CASSFLGRRNYGYTF.

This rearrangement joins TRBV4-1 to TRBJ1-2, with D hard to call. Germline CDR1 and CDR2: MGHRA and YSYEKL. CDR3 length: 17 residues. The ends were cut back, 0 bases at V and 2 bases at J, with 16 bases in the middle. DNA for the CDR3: TGCGCCAGCAGCCAAGATCCTTTCGGCGGCTTAAACTATGGCTACACCTTC. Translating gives CASSQDPFGGLNYGYTF.

This CDR3 is CASRAPSYNEQFF. In DNA, the CDR3 is TGTGCCAGCAGGGCCCCTAGCTACAATGAGCAGTTCTTC. The rearrangement uses TRBV6-1 and TRBJ2-1; D is unclear. This CDR3 spans 13 amino acids. Germline CDR1 and CDR2: MNHNS and SASEGT. With 6 bases removed from V and 3 bases from J, the gap between germline ends came to 9 bases.

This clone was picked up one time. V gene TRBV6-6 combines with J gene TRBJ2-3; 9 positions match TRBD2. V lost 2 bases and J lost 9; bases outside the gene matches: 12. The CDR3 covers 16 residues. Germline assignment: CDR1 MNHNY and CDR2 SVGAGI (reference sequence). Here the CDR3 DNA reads TGTGCCAGCAGTTACGCGGAGCGGGAGGCCTCCCCCACGCAGTATTTT. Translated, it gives CASSYAEREASPTQYF.

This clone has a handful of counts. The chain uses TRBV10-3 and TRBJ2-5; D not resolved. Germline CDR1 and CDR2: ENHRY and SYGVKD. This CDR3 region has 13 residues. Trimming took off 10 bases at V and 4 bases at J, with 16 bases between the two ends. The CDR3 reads CATRDWSLETQYF. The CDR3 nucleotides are TGTGCCACCAGAGACTGGAGCCTAGAGACCCAGTACTTC.

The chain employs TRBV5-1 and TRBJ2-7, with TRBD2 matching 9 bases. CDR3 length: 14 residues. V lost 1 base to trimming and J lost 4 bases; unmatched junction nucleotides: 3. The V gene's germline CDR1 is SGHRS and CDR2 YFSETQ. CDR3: CASSLTSGWYEQYF. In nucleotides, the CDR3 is TGCGCCAGCAGCTTGACTAGCGGGTGGTACGAGCAGTACTTC.

CDR3: CASSLRTNSEQFF. CDR3 nucleotide sequence: TGTGCCAGCAGTTTGAGGACTAACAGTGAGCAGTTCTTC. The V gene is TRBV28, the J gene TRBJ2-1; D may be TRBD2 (6 bases). V was cut by 3 bases and J by 9 bases, with 12 bases left in between. Germline V gene lookup returns CDR1 MDHEN and CDR2 SYDVKM. The CDR3 covers 13 residues.

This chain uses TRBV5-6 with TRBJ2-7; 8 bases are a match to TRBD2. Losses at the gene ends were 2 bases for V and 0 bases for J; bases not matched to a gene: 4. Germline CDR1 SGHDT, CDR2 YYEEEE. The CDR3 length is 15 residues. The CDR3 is CASSLGGTSSYEQYF. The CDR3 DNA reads TGTGCCAGCAGCTTAGGAGGGACTAGCTCCTACGAGCAGTACTTC.

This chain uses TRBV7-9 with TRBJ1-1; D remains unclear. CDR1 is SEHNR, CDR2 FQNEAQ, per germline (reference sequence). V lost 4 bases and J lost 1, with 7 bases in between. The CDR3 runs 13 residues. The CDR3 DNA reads TGTGCCAGCAGCTCTACAGAGAACACTGAAGCTTTCTTT. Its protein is CASSSTENTEAFF.

CDR3 sequence reads: CASSVGQSNQPQHF. CDR3 DNA sequence: TGTGCCAGTAGTGTCGGACAGTCCAATCAGCCCCAGCATTTT. The chain has TRBV19 and TRBJ1-5, with TRBD1 as a possible D gene (6 bases). The CDR3 sequence is 14 residues long. V lost 5 bases to trimming and J lost 3 bases, with 11 bases between them. The V gene's germline CDR1 is LNHDA and CDR2 SQIVND (reference sequence).

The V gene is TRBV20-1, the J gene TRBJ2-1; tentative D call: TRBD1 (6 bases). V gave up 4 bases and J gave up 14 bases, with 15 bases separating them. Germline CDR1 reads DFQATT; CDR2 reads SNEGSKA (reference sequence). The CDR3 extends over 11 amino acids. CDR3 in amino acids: CSAIKTGLKFF. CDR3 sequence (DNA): TGCAGTGCTATAAAGACAGGACTTAAGTTCTTC.

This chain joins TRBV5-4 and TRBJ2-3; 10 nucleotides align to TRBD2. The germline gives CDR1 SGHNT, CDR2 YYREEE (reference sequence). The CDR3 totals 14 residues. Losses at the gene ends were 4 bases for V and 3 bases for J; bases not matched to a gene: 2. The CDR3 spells CASSLAGATDTQYF. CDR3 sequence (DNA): TGTGCCAGCAGCCTAGCGGGAGCTACAGATACGCAGTATTTT. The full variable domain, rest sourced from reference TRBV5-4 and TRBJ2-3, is ETGVTQSPTHLIKTRGQQVTLRCSSQSGHNTVSWYQQALGQGPQFIFQYYREEENGRGNFPPRFSGLQFPNYSSELNVNALELDDSALYLCASSLAGATDTQYFGPGTRLTVL.